This T cell receptor (beta chain) was sequenced during a study of long-term antiretroviral therapy in people with HIV. It was version v3.0 of the immunoSEQ assay that was run at survey level. TCRdb's copy holds only in-frame clones and misses some; the assay was immunoSEQ multiplex PCR. This sample has about 19,000 clones; roughly 78% occur once, and the top ten carry about 10%. Per the germline V gene, CDR1 is MNHEY and CDR2 is SVGAGI. V was clipped by 8 bases and J by 2 bases; unmatched bases: 7. CDR3 length: 14 residues. The source of this sequence is a woman aged 40 to 55 with HIV. The specimen was unsorted PBMCs, collected 0.2 years after starting antiretroviral therapy. The chain couples TRBV6-5 to TRBJ1-2; 8 bases match TRBD1. The CDR3 DNA reads TGTGCCAGCGCCCTACAGGGGGGAAACTATGGCTACACCTTC. Encoded protein: CASALQGGNYGYTF.